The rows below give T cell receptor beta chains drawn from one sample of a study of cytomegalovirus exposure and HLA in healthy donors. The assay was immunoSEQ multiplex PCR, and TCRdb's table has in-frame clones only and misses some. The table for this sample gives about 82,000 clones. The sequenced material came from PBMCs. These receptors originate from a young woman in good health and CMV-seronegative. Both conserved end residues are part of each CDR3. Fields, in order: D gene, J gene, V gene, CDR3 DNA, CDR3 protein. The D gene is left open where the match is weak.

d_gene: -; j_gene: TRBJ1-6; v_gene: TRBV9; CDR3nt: TGTGCCAGCAGCGTAGGGCTCCCAGACCAGGGCGGTTCACCCCTCCACTTT; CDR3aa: CASSVGLPDQGGSPLHF
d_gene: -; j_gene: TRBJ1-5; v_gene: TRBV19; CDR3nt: TGTGCCAGTAGGGGGGCAGGGGAACAGCCCCAGCATTTT; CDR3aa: CASRGAGEQPQHF
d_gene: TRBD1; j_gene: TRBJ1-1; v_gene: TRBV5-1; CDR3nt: TGCGCCAGCAGGCGCCGGACAGGGGAAACTGAAGCTTTCTTT; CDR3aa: CASRRRTGETEAFF
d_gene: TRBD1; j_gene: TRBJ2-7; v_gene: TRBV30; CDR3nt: TGTGCCTGGAGTGGAGGGGGGCAGGGGGCCCACGAGCAGTACTTC; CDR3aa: CAWSGGGQGAHEQYF
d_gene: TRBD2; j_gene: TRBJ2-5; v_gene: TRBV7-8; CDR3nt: TGTGCCAGCAGCCCACTAGCGGGAGGACAAGAGACCCAGTACTTC; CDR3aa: CASSPLAGGQETQYF
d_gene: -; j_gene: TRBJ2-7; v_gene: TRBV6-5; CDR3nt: TGTGCCAGCAGTTATGGGCATCTCGTCCACGAGCAGTACTTC; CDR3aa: CASSYGHLVHEQYF
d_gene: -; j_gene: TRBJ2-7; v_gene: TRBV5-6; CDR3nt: TGTGCCAGCAGCTTGGCCGGGGTAGGGGAGGCCGAGCAGTACTTC; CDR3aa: CASSLAGVGEAEQYF
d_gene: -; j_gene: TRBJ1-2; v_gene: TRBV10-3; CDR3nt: TGTGCCATCAGTGAGATGGCACAGGGTAATGGCTACACCTTC; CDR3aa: CAISEMAQGNGYTF
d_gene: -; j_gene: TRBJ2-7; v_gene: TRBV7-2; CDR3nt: TGTGCCAGCAGCTCAACAGGGACCCACGAGCAGTACTTC; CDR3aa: CASSSTGTHEQYF
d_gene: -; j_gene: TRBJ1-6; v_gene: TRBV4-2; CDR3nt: TGTGCCAGCAGCCAAGATCGTCGTCTAGCGAGGAATTCACCCCTACACTTT; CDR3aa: CASSQDRRLARNSPLHF
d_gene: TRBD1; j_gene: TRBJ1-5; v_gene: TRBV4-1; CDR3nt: TGCGCCAGCAGCCACACCTGGGCAGGACAGGGAGCCTGGCCCCAGCATTTT; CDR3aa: CASSHTWAGQGAWPQHF
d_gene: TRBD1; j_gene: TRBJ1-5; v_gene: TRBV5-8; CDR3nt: TGTGCCAGCAGCCATGACCGGAGGGGGCGCAGGGGGAGCAATCAGCCCCAGCATTTT; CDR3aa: CASSHDRRGRRGSNQPQHF
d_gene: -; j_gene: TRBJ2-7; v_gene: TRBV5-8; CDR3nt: TGTGCCAGCAGCTCGGAGGTCGGGAAACCCTACGAGCAGTACTTC; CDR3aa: CASSSEVGKPYEQYF
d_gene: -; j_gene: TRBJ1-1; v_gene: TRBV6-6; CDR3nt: TGTGCCAGCAGTTACGTTAGACGGGGGGCATCCACTGAAGCTTTCTTT; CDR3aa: CASSYVRRGASTEAFF
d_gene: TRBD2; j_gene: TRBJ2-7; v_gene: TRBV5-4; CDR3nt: TGTGCCAGCAGAGTGAGCGGGAGCAACGAGCAGTACTTC; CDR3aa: CASRVSGSNEQYF
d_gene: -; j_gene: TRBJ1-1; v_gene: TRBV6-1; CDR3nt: TGTGCCAGCGGGGCAGGCCCTGAAGCTTTCTTT; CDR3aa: CASGAGPEAFF
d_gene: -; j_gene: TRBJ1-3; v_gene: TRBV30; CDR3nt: TGTGCCTGGACGAAGGGAGGCTCTGGAAACACCATATATTTT; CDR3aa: CAWTKGGSGNTIYF
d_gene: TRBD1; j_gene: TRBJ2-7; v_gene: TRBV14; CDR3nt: TGTGCCAGCAGCCAATCCTCGACAGGGGCGAGGGAGCAGTACTTC; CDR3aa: CASSQSSTGAREQYF
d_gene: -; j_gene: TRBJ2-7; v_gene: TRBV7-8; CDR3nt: TGTGCCAGCAGCGATCGTCCGGCGGGGGCCACCTACGAGCAGTACTTC; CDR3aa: CASSDRPAGATYEQYF
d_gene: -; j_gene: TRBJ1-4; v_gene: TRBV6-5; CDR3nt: TGTGCCAGCAGACCGACAGGAGCCCATGAAAAACTGTTTTTT; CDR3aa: CASRPTGAHEKLFF
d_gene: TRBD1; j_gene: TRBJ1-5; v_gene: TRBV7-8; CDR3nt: TGTGCCAGCAGCTTGGACAGGGGACGCAATCAGCCCCAGCATTTT; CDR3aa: CASSLDRGRNQPQHF
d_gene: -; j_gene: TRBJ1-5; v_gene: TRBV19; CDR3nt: TGTGCCAGTGCGATGGGGGCAGGGGCCCGCAATCAGCCCCAGCATTTT; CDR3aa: CASAMGAGARNQPQHF